One sample yielded the 14 T cell receptor beta chains listed below, sequenced in a study of blood T cell repertoires in COVID-19. Sequencing was performed with immunoSEQ multiplex PCR; in TCRdb, only in-frame clones are kept and a portion is missing. The table records approximately 320,000 clones, roughly 89% of them present only once. The sample comprised peripheral blood. Receptors originate from a woman in her thirties with COVID-19, enrolled during active disease.

The chain carries TRBV13 and TRBJ2-7; D is unresolved. The germline V gene encodes CDR1 PRHDT and CDR2 FYEKMQ (reference sequence). Trimming left V 7 bases short and J 2 bases short, with 15 bases between. CDR3 length equals 14 residues. As DNA, the CDR3 is TGTGCCAGCACCACGCGGCTCCAGCCCTACGAGCAGTACTTC. This translates into CASTTRLQPYEQYF. The whole variable domain, remainder taken from reference TRBV13 and TRBJ2-7, is AAGVIQSPRHLIKEKRETATLKCYPIPRHDTVYWYQQGPGQDPQFLISFYEKMQSDKGSIPDRFSAQQFSDYHSELNMSSLELGDSALYFCASTTRLQPYEQYFGPGTRLTVT.

V and J are TRBV19 and TRBJ1-5; no firm D call. Trimming pared 5 bases from V and 7 bases from J, leaving 15 bases between. CDR1 is LNHDA, CDR2 SQIVND, per germline (reference sequence). The CDR3 has 14 amino acids. CDR3 nucleotides: TGTGCCAGTAGTTTTGTCACGGGGATCCAGCCCCAGCATTTT. Translating it yields CASSFVTGIQPQHF.

This clone was seen only once. In the same sample, other DNA sequences code for this CDR3. V and J are TRBV29-1 and TRBJ1-2, with 8 bases fitting TRBD1. Germline V gives CDR1 SQVTM, CDR2 ANQGSEA. The trim removed 8 bases at V and 3 bases at J, leaving 5 bases unmatched. CDR3 length: 12 amino acids. The CDR3 loop is CSSSGGDYGYTF. CDR3 sequence (DNA): TGCAGCTCATCAGGGGGCGACTATGGCTACACCTTC. Full variable domain (remainder filled in from reference TRBV29-1 and TRBJ1-2): SAVISQKPSRDICQRGTSLTIQCQVDSQVTMMFWYRQQPGQSLTLIATANQGSEATYESGFVIDKFPISRPNLTFSTLTVSNMSPEDSSIYLCSSSGGDYGYTFGSGTRLTVV.

This sequence joins TRBV11-2 and TRBJ2-5; the match to TRBD2 covers 9 bases. Germline assignment: CDR1 SGHAT and CDR2 FQNNGV. The length of the CDR3 is 16 residues. Trimming at V came to 3 bases and at J to 2 bases, leaving 7 bases not matched to a gene. CDR3 region: CASSLERGAVQETQYF. The CDR3 nucleotides are TGTGCCAGCAGCTTGGAGCGGGGGGCGGTACAAGAGACCCAGTACTTC.

The chain is built from TRBV19 and TRBJ1-4; 10 bases line up with TRBD1. The CDR3 sequence is 14 residues long. The V segment lost 4 bases and the J segment 10 bases; nucleotides outside the gene matches: 6. From germline, CDR1 is LNHDA and CDR2 SQIVND (reference sequence). The CDR3: CASSTDRGRAKLFF. The CDR3 nucleotides read TGTGCCAGTAGTACGGACAGGGGGAGGGCAAAACTGTTTTTT.

The CDR3 DNA follows: TGCGCCAGCAGCTTGGACAGGGCGGATAATTCACCCCTCCACTTT. It codes for CASSLDRADNSPLHF. This chain connects TRBV5-1 to TRBJ1-6, with D tentatively TRBD1 (6 bases). The germline CDR1 and CDR2 sequences are SGHRS and YFSETQ. The CDR3 length is 15 residues. Trimming took 0 bases from V and 5 from J, leaving 9 bases between them.

This clone showed up just a few times. The chain is built from TRBV10-3 and TRBJ2-3; 7 positions match TRBD2. With V trimmed by 0 bases and J by 3 bases, 6 bases remained unmatched. Germline lookup yields CDR1 ENHRY and CDR2 SYGVKD. CDR3 length equals 16 residues. In DNA, the CDR3 is TGTGCCATCAGTGAGTCGTGGCGGGGGAGAACAGATACGCAGTATTTT. Translating it yields CAISESWRGRTDTQYF.

The sample holds one count of this clone. The J gene is TRBJ2-5, the V gene TRBV7-8; 10 bases map to TRBD1. Trimming at V came to 2 bases and at J to 3 bases, leaving 3 bases not matched to a gene. The CDR3 sequence is 15 residues long. Germline V gene sequence: CDR1 SGHVS, CDR2 FQNEAQ. In nucleotides, the CDR3 is TGTGCCAGCAGCTTACTGGGGACAGGGGAAGAGACCCAGTACTTC. Translated: CASSLLGTGEETQYF.

This chain connects TRBV18 to TRBJ1-1; D may be TRBD1 (6 bases). This CDR3 is 13 amino acids long. Trimming removed 6 bases at V and 3 bases at J, with 11 bases between. The germline gives CDR1 KGHSH, CDR2 LQKENI. The CDR3 here is CASSTGRDTEAFF. The CDR3 DNA reads as TGTGCCAGCTCCACAGGGCGGGACACTGAAGCTTTCTTT.

V usage is TRBV2 and J usage is TRBJ2-3; TRBD2 matches 11 bases. The V gene end was trimmed by 6 bases and the J gene end by 4 bases; junction bases not matched to a gene: 6. CDR3 length: 15 residues. Germline V gene lookup returns CDR1 SNHLY and CDR2 FYNNEI. This CDR3 is CASRIAGGPPDTQYF. The CDR3 region has the DNA TGTGCCAGCAGAATAGCGGGGGGGCCCCCAGATACGCAGTATTTT.

The chain has TRBV27 and TRBJ1-1; TRBD1 matches 9 bases. Germline V gives CDR1 MNHEY, CDR2 SMNVEV (reference sequence). After removal of 5 bases from V and 5 bases from J, the junction contained 9 bases not matched to a gene. This CDR3 is 15 amino acids long. The chain's CDR3 is CASSPQGQGGTEAFF. The CDR3 DNA follows: TGTGCCAGCAGTCCTCAGGGACAGGGAGGGACTGAAGCTTTCTTT.

The chain joins TRBV19 to TRBJ2-3; 7 nucleotides line up with TRBD1. The CDR3 covers 14 residues. Germline loops: CDR1 LNHDA, CDR2 SQIVND (reference sequence). With 5 bases clipped from V and 5 bases from J, the junction kept 7 bases outside the gene matches. The CDR3 DNA follows: TGTGCCAGTAGTGCGGACAGGATTAAAGATACGCAGTATTTT. This sequence encodes CASSADRIKDTQYF.

This clone was counted a few times. In nucleotides, the CDR3 is TGTGCCAGCACCACATCGGGCGAGCAGTACTTC. This codes for CASTTSGEQYF. V is TRBV7-9 and J is TRBJ2-7; no reliable D call. The CDR3 has 11 residues. CDR1 and CDR2 (germline): SEHNR, FQNEAQ (reference sequence). The V gene lost 7 bases and the J gene lost 6 bases, with 10 bases spanning the gap.

The rearrangement links TRBV7-8 to TRBJ2-5; D might be TRBD1 (5 bases). Trimming stripped 5 bases from V and 4 bases from J, with 20 bases between. This CDR3 comprises 16 residues. Germline loops: CDR1 SGHVS, CDR2 FQNEAQ. The CDR3 loop is CASSQDMTFQGETQYF. The CDR3 coding sequence is TGTGCCAGCAGCCAGGACATGACTTTCCAAGGAGAGACCCAGTACTTC.